This TCR beta chain was documented in a study of graft-versus-host responses after intestinal transplantation. Study-level information: Anti-thymocyte globulin induction preceded three to four years of tacrolimus and steroid maintenance in all recipients. Study conclusions and caveats: There were GvH clones found in recipient marrow, and some of them appeared first in ileum or blood. Graft-donor T cell macrochimerism coincided with high graft-versus-host to host-versus-graft clonal ratios in allografts. Peak circulating GvH clone levels were associated with early post-transplant HvG declines.

Here immunoSEQ multiplex PCR was the method, and the copy in TCRdb shows in-frame clones only, minus some. This sample has about 18,000 clones; over 75% occur once, and the top ten carry about 2.1%. To note about this clone: Its cognate antigen is unknown.

The receptor was isolated from a human patient who received an intestinal transplant, so some T cells may come from the graft donor. The source material was PBMCs, sampled 14 days after transplant.

The CDR3 protein is CASSFSGRTSYEQYF. The CDR3 DNA reads TGTGCCAGCAGTTTTTCGGGACGGACCTCCTACGAGCAGTACTTC. The chain recombines TRBV27 with TRBJ2-7, with D perhaps given as TRBD1 or TRBD2 (5 bases each). Germline CDR1 MNHEY, CDR2 SMNVEV (reference sequence). This CDR3 has 15 amino acids. The V and J ends lost 3 bases and 0 bases respectively, with 12 bases between them.